The 29 T cell receptor beta chains reported below all come from one sample, sequenced in a study of cytomegalovirus exposure and HLA in healthy donors (dated by TCRdb to the late 2010s). The receptor library was made with the immunoSEQ multiplex PCR assay. A mixture of 60 forward primers for TCR Vbeta segments and 13 reverse primers for TCR Jbeta segments was used in the multiplex PCR. Drawn from immuneACCESS, this table holds only the in-frame rearrangements with V and J called that TCRdb kept. Clones are partly lost; checked studies trace under half to an unresolved V gene and leave the rest unexplained. A total of about 140,000 clones appear in this sample, 60% to 80% of them only once. The ten biggest clones cover approximately 15% of the sample. The sequenced sample was PBMCs. The source of these receptors is a woman aged 40 to 49 in good health and CMV-seronegative.

This clone has a handful of counts. The V and J genes are TRBV5-6 and TRBJ1-5; unclear D gene. The V end lost 2 bases, the J end lost 0 bases, and 6 bases lay between the germline ends. Germline V gene data show CDR1 as SGHDT and CDR2 as YYEEEE. The CDR3 has 14 residues. CDR3 residues: CASSLGSSNQPQHF. In nucleotides, the CDR3 is TGTGCCAGCAGCTTAGGGAGTAGCAATCAGCCCCAGCATTTT.

This clone was found once. The chain uses TRBV19 and TRBJ1-3; D remains ambiguous. V lost 3 bases and J lost 4, with 10 bases in between. There are 14 residues in the CDR3. Germline V gives CDR1 LNHDA, CDR2 SQIVND (reference sequence). The CDR3 sequence is CASSIGEMGNTIYF. CDR3 nucleotide sequence: TGTGCCAGTAGTATCGGGGAGATGGGAAACACCATATATTTT.

The chain employs TRBV19 and TRBJ1-6; 8 positions match TRBD1. The ends lost 1 base at V and 7 bases at J; junction bases unmatched: 3. The CDR3 runs 15 residues. Germline lookup yields CDR1 LNHDA and CDR2 SQIVND (reference sequence). Here the CDR3 reads CASSIAYRGNSPLHF. CDR3 DNA sequence: TGTGCCAGTAGTATAGCGTACAGGGGGAATTCACCCCTCCACTTT.

In this sample, this clone turned up a few times. The same CDR3 also results from other DNA sequences found in this sample. This chain connects TRBV7-8 to TRBJ2-7; 7 nucleotides match TRBD1. The junction had 2 bases not matched to a gene; V was cut back by 1 base and J by 2 bases. The length of the CDR3 is 14 residues. Germline V gene lookup returns CDR1 SGHVS and CDR2 FQNEAQ. The CDR3 loop is CASSLEQGPYEQYF. The CDR3 coding sequence is TGTGCCAGCAGCTTAGAACAGGGGCCCTACGAGCAGTACTTC. The whole variable domain, filled in from reference TRBV7-8 and TRBJ2-7, reads GAGVSQSPRYKVAKRGQDVALRCDPISGHVSLFWYQQALGQGPEFLTYFQNEAQLDKSGLPSDRFFAERPEGSVSTLKIQRTQQEDSAVYLCASSLEQGPYEQYFGPGTRLTVT.

J is TRBJ1-2 and V is TRBV4-1; D unresolved. This CDR3 contains 16 residues. Trimming took off 0 bases at V and 0 bases at J, with 11 bases between the two ends. Looked up from germline, CDR1 is MGHRA and CDR2 is YSYEKL. CDR3 amino acids: CASSQEYGIPNYGYTF. The DNA of the CDR3 is TGCGCCAGCAGCCAAGAATACGGGATCCCTAACTATGGCTACACCTTC.

V gene TRBV19 combines with J gene TRBJ2-1; TRBD2 agrees at 8 bases. From germline, CDR1 is LNHDA and CDR2 SQIVND (reference sequence). The CDR3 covers 15 residues. Trimming at V came to 6 bases and at J to 4 bases, leaving 8 bases not matched to a gene. DNA for the CDR3: TGTGCCAGTAGCCAACTAGCGGTCCGATACAATGAGCAGTTCTTC. This encodes CASSQLAVRYNEQFF. The complete variable domain, with remaining parts taken from reference TRBV19 and TRBJ2-1, reads DGGITQSPKYLFRKEGQNVTLSCEQNLNHDAMYWYRQDPGQGLRLIYYSQIVNDFQKGDIAEGYSVSREKKESFPLTVTSAQKNPTAFYLCASSQLAVRYNEQFFGPGTRLTVL.

This chain joins TRBV10-3 and TRBJ2-1; D is perhaps TRBD1 (7 bases). This CDR3 spans 14 amino acids. The germline CDR1 and CDR2 sequences are ENHRY and SYGVKD. The V end lost 4 bases, the J end lost 4 bases, and 11 bases lay between the germline ends. CDR3 sequence reads: CAISGDSGYNEQFF. CDR3 in DNA: TGTGCCATCAGTGGGGACAGCGGGTACAATGAGCAGTTCTTC.

The chain has TRBV6-5 and TRBJ1-5; D is unresolved. This CDR3 has 13 amino acids. With 2 bases removed from V and 7 bases from J, the gap between germline ends came to 9 bases. Germline CDR1 is MNHEY and CDR2 is SVGAGI. The CDR3 reads CASSYGVLQPQHF. For the CDR3, the DNA is TGTGCCAGCAGTTACGGAGTGCTACAGCCCCAGCATTTT.

This rearrangement joins TRBV7-6 to TRBJ2-7, with TRBD1 matching 8 bases. There are 14 residues in the CDR3. Germline loops: CDR1 SGHVS, CDR2 FNYEAQ. Germline trimming cut 5 bases from V and 3 bases from J; bases unmatched to any gene: 6. CDR3 amino acids: CASSPGTGIYEQYF. As DNA, the CDR3 is TGTGCCAGCAGCCCCGGGACAGGAATCTACGAGCAGTACTTC.

On this clone: At one end the junction does not follow the germline gene, possibly because of a read error. V usage is TRBV7-7 and J usage is TRBJ2-5; D remains unclear. Germline assignment: CDR1 SSHAT and CDR2 FNYEAQ (reference sequence). The CDR3 consists of 15 residues. The CDR3 loop is CASSSERSAGETQYF. The CDR3 DNA sequence: TGTGCTAGCAGCTCAGAGAGGAGCGCTGGGGAGACCCAGTACTTC.

The genes are TRBV5-1 and TRBJ2-7; D is possibly TRBD2 (6 bases). Trimming took off 3 bases at V and 6 bases at J, with 16 bases between the two ends. CDR3 length: 14 residues. Germline CDR1 SGHRS, CDR2 YFSETQ. CDR3 loop: CASSWAGLTREQYF. The DNA for the CDR3 is TGCGCCAGCAGCTGGGCAGGACTAACACGCGAGCAGTACTTC. The full variable domain, completed using reference TRBV5-1 and TRBJ2-7, is KAGVTQTPRYLIKTRGQQVTLSCSPISGHRSVSWYQQTPGQGLQFLFEYFSETQRNKGNFPGRFSGRQFSNSRSEMNVSTLELGDSALYLCASSWAGLTREQYFGPGTRLTVT.

Points on this clone: At one of its ends the junction is not consistent with the germline gene, which may arise from a read error. The V call is TRBV11-3, the J call TRBJ2-1, with no clear D. Looked up from germline, CDR1 is SGHNT and CDR2 is YENEEA. This CDR3 comprises 15 residues. DNA for the CDR3: TGTGCCAGCAGCTTAGTAGCTTCTTCCTCCAATGAGCAGTTCTTC. Protein product: CASSLVASSSNEQFF.

The genes are TRBV13 and TRBJ1-2, with TRBD1 identical over 9 bases. The V gene end was trimmed by 3 bases and the J gene end by 4 bases; junction bases not matched to a gene: 9. Germline lookup yields CDR1 PRHDT and CDR2 FYEKMQ (reference sequence). This CDR3 has 16 residues. In nucleotides, the CDR3 is TGTGCCAGCAGCTTTCGGAACAGGGGGCAGGGCTATGGCTACACCTTC. Translated: CASSFRNRGQGYGYTF.

The rearrangement links TRBV4-1 to TRBJ1-5, with 7 bases identical to TRBD1. This CDR3 is built from 15 residues. The V segment lost 1 base and the J segment 6 bases; nucleotides outside the gene matches: 6. In germline, CDR1 is MGHRA, CDR2 YSYEKL. The CDR3 DNA is TGCGCCAGCAGCCAAGGAGGGGGCGGCGGTCAGCCCCAGCATTTT. This translates into CASSQGGGGGQPQHF.

The V call is TRBV7-6, the J call TRBJ1-1; 9 bases agree with TRBD1. J gave up 5 bases and V 3 bases, and 4 bases lay outside the gene matches. This CDR3 contains 14 residues. Germline CDR1 SGHVS, CDR2 FNYEAQ. CDR3 in DNA: TGTGCCAGCAGCTTTGACAGGGGGGGAACTGAAGCTTTCTTT. Translating it yields CASSFDRGGTEAFF.

The rearrangement links TRBV5-8 to TRBJ2-1; D possibly corresponds to TRBD1 (6 bases). This CDR3 contains 14 residues. Germline V gene sequence: CDR1 SGHTS, CDR2 YDEGEE. V dropped 5 bases and J dropped 8 bases, with 17 bases sitting between them. The CDR3 loop reads CASREGTPRDEQFF. CDR3 nucleotides: TGTGCCAGCAGGGAAGGGACACCGCGGGATGAGCAGTTCTTC.

V gene TRBV19 combines with J gene TRBJ2-1; 10 bases map to TRBD1. From germline, CDR1 is LNHDA and CDR2 SQIVND (reference sequence). Unmatched junction bases numbered 6, after V lost 5 bases and J lost 5 bases. The CDR3 is 15 amino acids. CDR3 bases: TGTGCCAGTAGTCCTCGGACAGGGGGGAACAATGAGCAGTTCTTC. This codes for CASSPRTGGNNEQFF.

The chain joins TRBV19 to TRBJ2-2; D ambiguous. The CDR3 consists of 11 residues. The ends were cut back, 5 bases at V and 5 bases at J, with 3 bases in the middle. CDR1 is LNHDA, CDR2 SQIVND, per germline (reference sequence). The CDR3 sequence is CASSHTGELFF. CDR3 bases: TGTGCCAGTAGTCATACCGGGGAGCTGTTTTTT.

The chain combines TRBV19 with TRBJ2-5; 10 bases agree with TRBD2. Looked up from germline, CDR1 is LNHDA and CDR2 is SQIVND (reference sequence). The CDR3 has 13 amino acids. Trimming removed 5 bases from V and 5 bases from J; junction bases left unmatched: 2. CDR3 region: CASSDSGRETQYF. In DNA, the CDR3 is TGTGCCAGTAGTGATAGCGGGAGGGAGACCCAGTACTTC.

The chain's CDR3 is CASSLFEASSTDTQYF. CDR3 DNA: TGTGCCAGCAGCTTATTCGAAGCGTCTAGCACAGATACGCAGTATTTT. The gene calls are TRBV7-3 and TRBJ2-3; D gene ambiguous. V lost 2 bases and J 0 bases, leaving 12 bases between the germline ends. This CDR3 has 16 residues. Germline V gives CDR1 SGHTA, CDR2 FQGTGA. Full variable domain (outside the CDR3, taken from reference TRBV7-3 and TRBJ2-3): GAGVSQTPSNKVTEKGKYVELRCDPISGHTALYWYRQSLGQGPEFLIYFQGTGAADDSGLPNDRFFAVRPEGSVSTLKIQRTERGDSAVYLCASSLFEASSTDTQYFGPGTRLTVL.

The CDR3 nucleotides read TGTGCCAGCTCACCCATGGCAGGGGCACGGGAGCAGTACTTC. This gives the protein CASSPMAGAREQYF. The J gene is TRBJ2-7, the V gene TRBV18, with D maybe TRBD1 (6 bases). Germline V gene lookup returns CDR1 KGHSH and CDR2 LQKENI. With 3 bases removed from V and 7 bases from J, the gap between germline ends came to 16 bases. CDR3 length: 14 residues.

The chain couples TRBV7-2 to TRBJ2-7; 9 nucleotides agree with TRBD1. The CDR3 length is 14 residues. The V segment lost 3 bases and the J segment 6 bases; nucleotides outside the gene matches: 6. Germline CDR1 SGHTA, CDR2 FQGNSA. The CDR3 DNA follows: TGTGCCAGCAGCTTTAGACAGGGGGGAGGCGAGCAGTACTTC. Its protein is CASSFRQGGGEQYF.

This sequence joins TRBV5-1 and TRBJ2-7; TRBD1 might be the D (5 bases). Germline lookup yields CDR1 SGHRS and CDR2 YFSETQ. V lost 3 bases, J lost 0 bases, and 16 bases lay in between. The CDR3 runs 16 residues. The CDR3 loop reads CASSYPKDTSSYEQYF. The CDR3, as DNA: TGCGCCAGCAGCTACCCGAAGGACACCAGCTCCTACGAGCAGTACTTC.

The chain combines TRBV28 with TRBJ1-2, with 12 bases identical to TRBD1. This CDR3 has 14 amino acids. After removal of 8 bases from V and 6 bases from J, the junction contained 7 bases not matched to a gene. Germline V gives CDR1 MDHEN, CDR2 SYDVKM. CDR3: CASGIRDRGHGYTF. The DNA for the CDR3 is TGTGCCAGCGGAATACGGGACAGGGGGCATGGCTACACCTTC.

J is TRBJ2-2 and V is TRBV18; the match to TRBD2 covers 7 bases. This CDR3 comprises 15 residues. The germline V gene has CDR1 KGHSH and CDR2 LQKENI. The junction had 5 bases not matched to a gene; V was cut back by 2 bases and J by 5 bases. CDR3 sequence (DNA): TGTGCCAGCTCACCATCGGCTAGCGGAACCGGGGAGCTGTTTTTT. Its protein product is CASSPSASGTGELFF.

V gene TRBV7-3 combines with J gene TRBJ1-1, with a weak D call TRBD1 (6 bases). The CDR3 contains 17 residues. V lost 0 bases and J 0 bases, leaving 14 bases between the germline ends. The germline CDR1 and CDR2 sequences are SGHTA and FQGTGA. The CDR3 bases are TGTGCCAGCAGCTTAACCGCGGCAGGGGATGTGAACACTGAAGCTTTCTTT. Translating it yields CASSLTAAGDVNTEAFF.

This chain uses TRBV7-2 with TRBJ1-2, with D possibly TRBD1 on 6 matching bases. V lost 5 bases and J 4 bases, leaving 11 bases between the germline ends. Germline CDR1 reads SGHTA; CDR2 reads FQGNSA. The CDR3 is made up of 13 amino acids. The CDR3 spells CASSEQGSYGYTF. In nucleotides, the CDR3 is TGTGCCAGCAGCGAACAGGGATCCTATGGCTACACCTTC.

The CDR3 DNA sequence: TGCGCCAGCAGCCAAGTACCGATTAGTCTATCTGGGGCCAACGTCCTGACTTTC. Encoded protein: CASSQVPISLSGANVLTF. This rearrangement joins TRBV4-3 to TRBJ2-6; unclear D gene. V lost 1 base, J lost 1 base, and 14 bases lay in between. The germline V gene has CDR1 LGHNA and CDR2 YSLEER. This CDR3 spans 18 amino acids.

The rearrangement links TRBV2 to TRBJ1-1, with 7 bases identical to TRBD1. V lost 6 bases and J lost 11; bases outside the gene matches: 9. CDR1 is SNHLY and CDR2 is FYNNEI in the germline V gene. This CDR3 region has 12 residues. CDR3 amino acids: CASRGTAEWAFF. As DNA, the CDR3 is TGTGCCAGCAGAGGGACAGCGGAGTGGGCTTTCTTT.